The clone carrying this TCR beta chain was seen once. No antigen is known for it. The CDR3 loop spans 15 amino acids. Some clones are missing from TCRdb's copy, which holds only in-frame ones; the method was immunoSEQ multiplex PCR. Here the sample spans approximately 550 clones, more than 80% being singletons. The sample belongs to a study of T cells and Merkel cell carcinoma outcomes. Study observations and caveats: In Merkel cell carcinoma, repertoire and T-cell density reportedly predicted outcomes.

The chain links TRBV21-1 to TRBJ1-1. TRBV21-1 is tagged as a pseudogene. The origin of this receptor is a human donor with Merkel cell carcinoma. The sequenced material came from tumor tissue from Merkel cell carcinoma. CDR3 sequence (DNA): TGTGCCAGCAGCAAAGTATGCGGACTGGGCACTGAAGCTTTCTTT. Its translation: CASSKVCGLGTEAFF.